What follows are 28 T cell receptor beta chains derived from one specimen sequenced in a study of neurological immune-mediated disorders. TCRdb re-derived calls from the 5' RACE reads in MiXCR, one entry per CDR3 protein. The sample shows 50,000 or so distinct CDR3 sequences, around 3.1% of them seen only once. Sequenced material: PBMCs. Receptor source: a man aged 40-49 years with multiple sclerosis.

This clonotype was recorded many times. The chain carries TRBV28 and TRBJ2-1; 7 bases align to TRBD1. Unmatched junction bases numbered 13, after V lost 3 bases and J lost 8 bases. The CDR3 spans 16 residues. Germline-derived CDR1 and CDR2 are MDHEN and SYDVKM. Written as DNA, the CDR3 is TGTGCCAGCAGTTTGAAGCGACAGGGTTTGGGACATGAGCAGTTCTTC. It specifies CASSLKRQGLGHEQFF.

This clonotype showed up many times. The J gene is TRBJ1-5, the V gene TRBV2, with TRBD1 identical over 10 bases. This CDR3 has 14 residues. The trim removed 4 bases at V and 8 bases at J, leaving 5 bases unmatched. Germline V gene lookup returns CDR1 SNHLY and CDR2 FYNNEI. The CDR3, as DNA: TGTGCCAGCAGTGGACAGGGGGCAAGGAAGCCCCAGCATTTT. Translating gives CASSGQGARKPQHF.

At least ten counts were recorded for this clonotype. Here the CDR3 DNA reads TGTGCCAGCAGCCTTTACGACGGGGAGGAGTACAATGAGCAGTTCTTC. Encoded protein: CASSLYDGEEYNEQFF. The gene calls are TRBV6-5 and TRBJ2-1, with D possibly being TRBD2 (6 bases). Germline CDR1 is MNHEY and CDR2 is SVGAGI. The CDR3 is 16 amino acids. Deletions cut 6 bases from V and 4 bases from J, with 19 bases between.

Ten or more counts support this clonotype. This chain uses TRBV5-1 with TRBJ2-5, with 8 nucleotides matching TRBD1. The trim removed 0 bases at V and 2 bases at J, leaving 0 bases unmatched. Germline-derived CDR1 and CDR2 are SGHRS and YFSETQ. The CDR3 is made up of 14 amino acids. DNA of the CDR3: TGCGCCAGCAGCTTGGGACAGGGGCAAGAGACCCAGTACTTC. This encodes CASSLGQGQETQYF.

This clonotype was seen many times. The J gene is TRBJ2-1, the V gene TRBV3-1; no definite D call. The germline gives CDR1 LGHDT, CDR2 YNNKEL (reference sequence). This CDR3 comprises 14 residues. Trimming removed 2 bases at V and 7 bases at J, with 12 bases between. CDR3 protein: CASSQMGGDNEQFF. The DNA of the CDR3 is TGTGCCAGCAGCCAAATGGGTGGGGATAATGAGCAGTTCTTC.

This clonotype was observed many times. The V gene is TRBV5-6, the J gene TRBJ2-5; no reliable D call. The CDR3 has 14 amino acids. Trimming removed 6 bases at V and 5 bases at J, with 17 bases between. Germline assignment: CDR1 SGHDT and CDR2 YYEEEE. The CDR3, as DNA: TGTGCCAGCACCCCCCGTGGACCCGGGGAGACCCAGTACTTC. Translating gives CASTPRGPGETQYF.

This clonotype has just a few counts. One end of the junction fails to match germline, which may point to a read error. V and J are TRBV20-1 and TRBJ2-5; no clear D gene. CDR3 size: 14 residues. Germline CDR1 and CDR2: DFQATT and SNEGSKA (reference sequence). CDR3 in amino acids: CSARPDGDQETQYF. In nucleotides, the CDR3 is TGTAGTGCTAGACCGGACGGAGACCAAGAGACCCAGTACTTC.

This clonotype has at least ten counts. V usage is TRBV25-1 and J usage is TRBJ2-7, with 8 nucleotides matching TRBD1. V gave up 4 bases and J gave up 4 bases; unmatched junction bases: 6. The CDR3 is 14 amino acids. Germline CDR1 is MGHDK and CDR2 is SYGVNS. The CDR3 nucleotides are TGTGCCAGCAGTGGAGTTGGACAGGGTTACGAGCAGTACTTC. This codes for CASSGVGQGYEQYF.

V and J are TRBV7-6 and TRBJ2-2; D uncertain. CDR3 size: 13 residues. In germline, CDR1 is SGHVS, CDR2 FNYEAQ. Trimming shortened V by 1 base and J by 5 bases, and 5 bases separated the two germline ends. CDR3 nucleotides: TGTGCCAGCAGCTTAGGCGAGACCGGGGAGCTGTTTTTT. Protein: CASSLGETGELFF. Based on the CDR3 plus reference TRBV7-6 and TRBJ2-2, the full variable domain is GAGVSQSPRYKVTKRGQDVALRCDPISGHVSLYWYRQALGQGPEFLTYFNYEAQQDKSGLPNDRFSAERPEGSISTLTIQRTEQRDSAMYRCASSLGETGELFFGEGSRLTVL.

This clonotype has more than one count but fewer than ten. The V and J genes are TRBV5-1 and TRBJ2-7, with unresolved D. CDR3 length: 15 residues. Trimming cost V 2 bases and J 2 bases, with 14 bases left between them. The germline gives CDR1 SGHRS, CDR2 YFSETQ. CDR3 region: CASSFTKGFAYEQYF. The CDR3, as DNA: TGCGCCAGCAGCTTCACGAAAGGGTTCGCCTACGAGCAGTACTTC.

Turning to this clonotype: A much larger clone lies a single base off, so this may be a read error. The rearrangement joins TRBV5-6 to TRBJ2-3; D not certain. The ends were cut back, 0 bases at V and 1 base at J, with 6 bases in the middle. Germline assignment: CDR1 SGHDT and CDR2 YYEEEE. The CDR3 consists of 14 residues. The CDR3 loop is CASSLGWGTDTQYF. The CDR3 DNA sequence: TGTGCCAGCAGCTTGGGGTGGGGCACAGATACGCAGTATTTT.

This clonotype was counted ten times or more. V gene TRBV5-4 combines with J gene TRBJ1-5; possible D gene TRBD1, 5 bases. The V gene lost 4 bases and the J gene lost 0 bases, with 14 bases spanning the gap. The germline CDR1 and CDR2 sequences are SGHNT and YYREEE (reference sequence). The CDR3 is 16 residues long. Here the CDR3 DNA reads TGTGCCAGCAGCCCAGACAGAAGATATAGCAATCAGCCCCAGCATTTT. Translation: CASSPDRRYSNQPQHF.

This clonotype was seen repeatedly, ten times or more. The CDR3 region has the DNA TGCGCCAGCAGCTTCGGACAGGGTAATGAAAAACTGTTTTTT. Residues: CASSFGQGNEKLFF. The rearrangement uses TRBV5-1 and TRBJ1-4, with 8 bases matching TRBD1. CDR1 is SGHRS and CDR2 is YFSETQ in the germline V gene. This CDR3 comprises 14 residues. V dropped 2 bases and J dropped 4; count of bases not matched to a gene: 1.

This clonotype appeared many times. The CDR3 nucleotides are TGTGCCACCAGCAGAGAGGGCTACGAGCAGTACTTC. Translation: CATSREGYEQYF. The chain couples TRBV15 to TRBJ2-7; unclear D gene. The CDR3 runs to 12 residues. The V end was cut by 0 bases, the J end by 3 bases, with 3 bases between. Germline V gene lookup returns CDR1 LNHNV and CDR2 YYDKDF (reference sequence). The variable domain in full, completed from reference TRBV15 and TRBJ2-7, reads DAMVIQNPRYQVTQFGKPVTLSCSQTLNHNVMYWYQQKSSQAPKLLFHYYDKDFNNEADTPDNFQSRRPNTSFCFLDIRSPGLGDTAMYLCATSREGYEQYFGPGTRLTVT.

This clonotype is medium-sized (0.01 to 0.1%) in the sample. The chain is built from TRBV4-1 and TRBJ2-7, with 9 bases aligning to TRBD1. CDR3 length: 15 amino acids. Germline CDR1 MGHRA, CDR2 YSYEKL. J was trimmed by 6 bases and V by 2 bases; bases with no gene match: 8. The CDR3 spells CASSQTGGAIGEQYF. CDR3 nucleotides: TGCGCCAGCAGCCAAACAGGGGGCGCGATCGGCGAGCAGTACTTC.

In its sample, this clonotype was seen many times. CDR3 sequence reads: CASSLASPYEQYF. As DNA, the CDR3 is TGTGCCAGCAGCTTGGCCTCTCCCTACGAGCAGTACTTC. The rearrangement links TRBV5-5 to TRBJ2-7; no firm D call. The CDR3 loop spans 13 amino acids. The V gene lost 0 bases and the J gene lost 2 bases, with 6 bases spanning the gap. Germline CDR1 reads SGHKS; CDR2 reads YYEKEE (reference sequence).

This clonotype came up a few times. The junction departs from the called germline gene at one end, perhaps through a read error. V and J are TRBV20-1 and TRBJ1-6; D is unclear. Germline values: CDR1 DFQATT, CDR2 SNEGSKA (reference sequence). This CDR3 contains 13 residues. As DNA, the CDR3 is TGCAGTGCTAGGCGGCAGGCGAATTCACCCCTCAACTTT. It specifies CSARRQANSPLNF.

This clonotype was counted many times. This sequence joins TRBV10-3 and TRBJ2-5, with D maybe TRBD1 (5 bases). The CDR3 loop spans 12 amino acids. Per the germline V gene, CDR1 is ENHRY and CDR2 is SYGVKD. V was cut by 6 bases and J by 2 bases, with 7 bases left in between. CDR3 region: CAISDRQETQYF. CDR3 nucleotide sequence: TGTGCCATCAGCGACAGACAAGAGACCCAGTACTTC.

For this clonotype: A much larger clone lies one base from this, so it may be a read error. The V gene is TRBV10-3, the J gene TRBJ1-3; no reliable D call. CDR1 and CDR2 from the germline V gene are ENHRY and SYGVKD. The CDR3 sequence is 15 residues long. The CDR3 nucleotides read TGTGCCATCAGTGACAGTCCCTACTCTGGAAAAACCATATATTTT. Translating gives CAISDSPYSGKTIYF.

This clonotype was recorded many times. The chain joins TRBV28 to TRBJ2-7; the D gene could be TRBD1 or TRBD2 (5 bases each). The CDR3 sequence is 10 residues long. Per germline, CDR1 MDHEN and CDR2 SYDVKM. V lost 9 bases, J lost 6 bases, and 9 bases lay in between. The CDR3 nucleotides read TGTGCCAGTGGGGCGGGCGAGCAGTACTTC. It encodes CASGAGEQYF.

The chain combines TRBV5-4 with TRBJ2-2, with D tentatively TRBD1 or TRBD2 (5 bases each). From germline, CDR1 is SGHNT and CDR2 YYREEE (reference sequence). Trimming removed 4 bases from V and 1 base from J, with 11 bases in between. The CDR3 loop spans 15 amino acids. In DNA form, the CDR3 reads TGTGCCAGCAGCATCGGGACGGTGAACACCGGGGAGCTGTTTTTT. It encodes CASSIGTVNTGELFF.

As to this clonotype: A much more abundant neighbour one base away suggests this may be a read error. The chain links TRBV7-2 to TRBJ1-2; D not certain. V dropped 5 bases and J dropped 8 bases, with 15 bases sitting between them. Germline V lookup: CDR1 SGHTA, CDR2 FQGNSA. The CDR3 length is 13 residues. The CDR3 DNA sequence: TGTGCCAGCAGCCTAATAAAGGGAGAGGGCTACACCTTC. It translates to CASSLIKGEGYTF. Together with reference TRBV7-2 and TRBJ1-2, the CDR3 gives the full variable domain: GAGVSQSPSNKVTEKGKDVELRCDPISGHTALYWYRQSLGQGLEFLIYFQGNSAPDKSGLPSDRFSAERTGGSVSTLTIQRTQQEDSAVYLCASSLIKGEGYTFGSGTRLTVV.

This clonotype was seen more than once but under ten times. The J gene is TRBJ2-7, the V gene TRBV20-1, with D possibly being TRBD1 or TRBD2 (5 bases each). V was clipped by 4 bases and J by 7 bases, with 20 bases between them. This CDR3 comprises 14 residues. Per germline, CDR1 DFQATT and CDR2 SNEGSKA (reference sequence). The CDR3 sequence is CSAKRDGPRGEQYF. CDR3 sequence (DNA): TGCAGTGCTAAACGGGACGGACCGAGGGGTGAGCAGTACTTC.

This clonotype was detected many times. The chain is built from TRBV12-3 or TRBV12-4 and TRBJ1-2; TRBD1 might be the D (5 bases). The CDR3 consists of 13 residues. V lost 5 bases and J lost 2, with 9 bases in between. The CDR3 protein is CASSLEGNYGYTF. DNA for the CDR3: TGTGCCAGCAGTCTAGAGGGGAACTATGGCTACACCTTC.

This clonotype occurred many times. At one of its ends the junction is not consistent with the germline gene, which may arise from a read error. The chain combines TRBV12-3 or TRBV12-4 with TRBJ1-2; D is possibly TRBD1 (6 bases). CDR3 size: 11 residues. The CDR3 loop is CASTSQGIDAF. The CDR3 DNA reads TGTGCCAGCACGAGCCAGGGGATTGATGCCTTC.

The J gene is TRBJ2-2, the V gene TRBV12-3 or TRBV12-4; TRBD1 agrees at 11 bases. This CDR3 has 16 residues. V was clipped by 3 bases and J by 4 bases; unmatched bases: 4. The chain's CDR3 is CASSLDRGLGTGELFF. Here the CDR3 DNA reads TGTGCCAGCAGTTTGGACAGGGGGCTAGGCACCGGGGAGCTGTTTTTT.

This clonotype was observed at least ten times. The chain employs TRBV5-1 and TRBJ2-7; D remains ambiguous. Looked up from germline, CDR1 is SGHRS and CDR2 is YFSETQ. Trimming pared 3 bases from V and 0 bases from J, leaving 7 bases between. The CDR3 totals 13 residues. The CDR3 DNA reads TGCGCCAGCAGCTCCAGGAGCTCCTACGAGCAGTACTTC. As protein: CASSSRSSYEQYF.

This clonotype turned up a few times. The chain couples TRBV7-2 to TRBJ2-7; the D gene could be TRBD1 or TRBD2 (5 bases each). This CDR3 spans 15 amino acids. Germline lookup yields CDR1 SGHTA and CDR2 FQGNSA. Deletions cut 2 bases from V and 0 bases from J, with 11 bases between. This CDR3 is CASSLMGTDSYEQYF. CDR3 nucleotide sequence: TGTGCCAGCAGCTTAATGGGGACGGACTCCTACGAGCAGTACTTC.